Below, 31 T cell receptor beta chains from the same sample are listed, as sequenced in a study of CD8 T cells in Susac syndrome. RNA totalling roughly 0.45 to 1 ug underwent reverse transcription with random hexamers. TCRdb used MiXCR to reprocess the immunoSEQ multiplex PCR reads, holding one entry per CDR3 protein. Among 120,000 or so distinct CDR3 sequences listed, just under 95% were seen once. The sample taken for sequencing was CD8+ T cells from PBMCs. These receptors were collected from a human donor with Susac syndrome.

The genes are TRBV9 and TRBJ2-2, with 9 bases identical to TRBD2. V dropped 3 bases and J dropped 5; count of bases not matched to a gene: 8. CDR3 length: 16 residues. In germline, CDR1 is SGDLS, CDR2 YYNGEE. As DNA, the CDR3 is TGTGCCAGCAGCGCCTCAATGCGGGGGGGGACCGGGGAGCTGTTTTTT. It encodes CASSASMRGGTGELFF.

The rearrangement joins TRBV2 to TRBJ2-2; 14 bases line up with TRBD2. Trimming removed 8 bases from V and 4 bases from J; junction bases left unmatched: 6. Looked up from germline, CDR1 is SNHLY and CDR2 is FYNNEI. The CDR3 totals 16 residues. CDR3 nucleotide sequence: TGTGCCAGCCTGACTAGCGGGGGGGCAGGCACCGGGGAGCTGTTTTTT. Encoded protein: CASLTSGGAGTGELFF.

V usage is TRBV20-1 and J usage is TRBJ1-5, with 10 nucleotides matching TRBD1. The CDR3 contains 16 residues. Germline CDR1 DFQATT, CDR2 SNEGSKA (reference sequence). V trimming: 0 bases; J trimming: 7 bases; junction bases outside the gene matches: 9. CDR3 loop: CSARDLTGGGRQPQHF. The CDR3 DNA reads TGCAGTGCTAGAGATCTGACAGGGGGCGGTCGACAGCCCCAGCATTTT.

The count of this clonotype is one. The V gene is TRBV27, the J gene TRBJ2-7, with D unclear. Germline loops: CDR1 MNHEY, CDR2 SMNVEV (reference sequence). Between the trimmed V and J ends, which lost 5 bases and 2 bases, there was a span of 13 bases. The CDR3 totals 14 residues. CDR3 amino acids: CASSPLAVTYEQYF. CDR3 nucleotides: TGTGCCAGCAGTCCTTTGGCAGTTACCTACGAGCAGTACTTC.

This chain uses TRBV11-2 with TRBJ2-5; unclear D gene. The CDR3 spans 13 residues. CDR1 and CDR2 (germline): SGHAT, FQNNGV. The V end was cut by 0 bases, the J end by 5 bases, with 7 bases between. This CDR3 reads CASSLDPLETQYF. Here the CDR3 DNA reads TGTGCCAGCAGCTTAGATCCCCTGGAGACCCAGTACTTC.

This chain's CDR3 is CASSLIGTSGPNEQFF. The CDR3 DNA sequence: TGTGCCAGCAGTTTAATCGGGACTAGCGGCCCGAATGAGCAGTTCTTC. This rearrangement joins TRBV12-3 or TRBV12-4 to TRBJ2-1, with 11 bases that match TRBD2. Trimming at V came to 2 bases and at J to 7 bases, leaving 7 bases not matched to a gene. The CDR3 has 16 amino acids.

The gene calls are TRBV29-1 and TRBJ2-3, with TRBD1 matching over 10 bases. Per germline, CDR1 SQVTM and CDR2 ANQGSEA. This CDR3 comprises 17 residues. The V gene end was trimmed by 6 bases and the J gene end by 2 bases; junction bases not matched to a gene: 14. The CDR3: CSVDTPRTGGTTDTQYF. The CDR3 DNA follows: TGCAGCGTAGATACCCCCCGGACAGGGGGGACCACAGATACGCAGTATTTT.

This chain connects TRBV29-1 to TRBJ1-2, with 8 bases identical to TRBD1. Germline V CDR1 and CDR2: SQVTM, ANQGSEA. V was pared by 7 bases and J by 6 bases, with 7 bases of the junction left unmatched. CDR3 size: 12 residues. CDR3 region: CSADREGHGYTF. Here the CDR3 DNA reads TGCAGCGCGGACAGGGAGGGACATGGCTACACCTTC. Full variable domain (remainder filled in from reference TRBV29-1 and TRBJ1-2): SAVISQKPSRDICQRGTSLTIQCQVDSQVTMMFWYRQQPGQSLTLIATANQGSEATYESGFVIDKFPISRPNLTFSTLTVSNMSPEDSSIYLCSADREGHGYTFGSGTRLTVV.

The V and J genes are TRBV4-1 and TRBJ2-1; possibly TRBD2 for D (5 bases). Germline CDR1 MGHRA, CDR2 YSYEKL. This CDR3 comprises 15 residues. Trimming left V 4 bases short and J 4 bases short, with 14 bases between. CDR3 nucleotide sequence: TGCGCCAGCAGCCCCGAGGGTAGCGAGTACAATGAGCAGTTCTTC. Amino acid sequence: CASSPEGSEYNEQFF.

The CDR3 DNA reads as TGTGCCTGGAGTTATGTGGGGAACTATGGCTACACCTTC. It is translated as CAWSYVGNYGYTF. J is TRBJ1-2 and V is TRBV30; unclear D gene. CDR3 size: 13 residues. Between the trimmed V and J ends, which lost 2 bases and 2 bases, there was a span of 9 bases. Germline lookup yields CDR1 GTSNPN and CDR2 SVGIG (reference sequence). Variable domain in full (rest from reference TRBV30 and TRBJ1-2): SQTIHQWPATLVQPVGSPLSLECTVEGTSNPNLYWYRQAAGRGLQLLFYSVGIGQISSEVPQNLSASRPQDRQFILSSKKLLLSDSGFYLCAWSYVGNYGYTFGSGTRLTVV.

The chain is built from TRBV4-3 and TRBJ1-2; 7 bases fit TRBD1. V lost 0 bases to trimming and J lost 9 bases; unmatched junction nucleotides: 13. The CDR3 covers 16 residues. Germline V CDR1 and CDR2: LGHNA, YSLEER. This CDR3 is CASSQDETGDLASYTF. The CDR3 DNA reads TGCGCCAGCAGCCAAGATGAAACAGGGGACCTCGCGAGCTACACCTTC.

V gene TRBV7-2 combines with J gene TRBJ1-6; 7 positions match TRBD1. The CDR3 has 13 residues. V shed 5 bases and J 13 bases; nucleotides not matched to a gene: 8. Per germline, CDR1 SGHTA and CDR2 FQGNSA. The DNA of the CDR3 is TGTGCCAGCAGCGGACAGGAAAGAACCCCCCTCCACTTT. Residues: CASSGQERTPLHF.

The chain uses TRBV29-1 and TRBJ2-1, with a possible D match to TRBD2 (7 bases). Trimming removed 4 bases from V and 6 bases from J, with 13 bases in between. Looked up from germline, CDR1 is SQVTM and CDR2 is ANQGSEA. The CDR3 is 13 residues long. CDR3 region: CSVAGGDSNEQFF. The CDR3 DNA reads TGCAGCGTTGCGGGGGGCGATTCCAATGAGCAGTTCTTC.

This chain joins TRBV5-1 and TRBJ2-7, with D tentatively TRBD1 (6 bases). CDR1 and CDR2 (germline): SGHRS, YFSETQ. The CDR3 has 12 amino acids. V was trimmed by 2 bases and J by 6 bases, leaving 9 bases between them. CDR3 nucleotides: TGCGCCAGCAGCTTTCCAGGGGCCGAGCAGTACTTC. Translation: CASSFPGAEQYF. The entire variable domain, with the rest obtained from reference TRBV5-1 and TRBJ2-7, is as follows: KAGVTQTPRYLIKTRGQQVTLSCSPISGHRSVSWYQQTPGQGLQFLFEYFSETQRNKGNFPGRFSGRQFSNSRSEMNVSTLELGDSALYLCASSFPGAEQYFGPGTRLTVT.

The gene calls are TRBV7-8 and TRBJ2-7, with D possibly being TRBD1 (5 bases). Trimming cost V 6 bases and J 3 bases, with 9 bases left between them. The CDR3 runs to 12 residues. The germline CDR1 and CDR2 sequences are SGHVS and FQNEAQ. CDR3 DNA: TGTGCCAGCAGGACTCAGGGCTACGAGCAGTACTTC. Translated: CASRTQGYEQYF.

The rearrangement links TRBV5-6 to TRBJ2-5; 8 bases align to TRBD1. There are 14 residues in the CDR3. Germline assignment: CDR1 SGHDT and CDR2 YYEEEE. Germline trimming cut 3 bases from V and 5 bases from J; bases unmatched to any gene: 6. CDR3 in amino acids: CASSSGQGLETQYF. For the CDR3, the DNA is TGTGCCAGCAGCTCCGGACAGGGATTGGAGACCCAGTACTTC.

J is TRBJ2-2 and V is TRBV29-1; no clear D gene. Per germline, CDR1 SQVTM and CDR2 ANQGSEA. This CDR3 has 15 amino acids. CDR3 region: CIPESDLGRTGELFF. The DNA for the CDR3 is TGCATCCCTGAATCTGATCTAGGGCGGACCGGGGAGCTGTTTTTT.

The CDR3 coding sequence is TGTGCCAGTAGGGACAGGGTGGAGACCCAGTACTTC. It yields the protein CASRDRVETQYF. This chain links TRBV27 with TRBJ2-5, with TRBD1 identical over 9 bases. V shed 9 bases, J shed 5 bases, and the junction held 4 bases outside the gene matches. Germline V gene sequence: CDR1 MNHEY, CDR2 SMNVEV (reference sequence). CDR3 size: 12 residues.

The CDR3 DNA follows: TGTGCCAGCAGTGAATTGGAGGAAATCACTGAAGCTTTCTTT. Encoded protein: CASSELEEITEAFF. V usage is TRBV2 and J usage is TRBJ1-1; D is unresolved. The germline V gene has CDR1 SNHLY and CDR2 FYNNEI. The CDR3 runs 14 residues. V gave up 2 bases and J gave up 4 bases, with 11 bases separating them.

The chain links TRBV27 to TRBJ2-3; D may match TRBD1 or TRBD2 (5 bases each). V was clipped by 11 bases and J by 1 base, with 10 bases between them. In germline, CDR1 is MNHEY, CDR2 SMNVEV (reference sequence). This CDR3 has 12 residues. DNA of the CDR3: TGTGCCGCAAGAGGGGGCACAGATACGCAGTATTTT. Protein sequence: CAARGGTDTQYF.

This clonotype is a singleton in its sample. The J gene is TRBJ1-1, the V gene TRBV5-1, with 7 bases fitting TRBD1. The CDR3 contains 12 residues. The V and J ends lost 5 bases and 5 bases, in that order; junction bases with no gene match: 3. CDR1 and CDR2 from the germline V gene are SGHRS and YFSETQ. CDR3 region: CASSWDRTEAFF. As DNA, the CDR3 is TGCGCCAGCAGTTGGGACAGAACTGAAGCTTTCTTT.

This chain joins TRBV7-2 and TRBJ2-1; unclear D gene. Germline-derived CDR1 and CDR2 are SGHTA and FQGNSA. The V and J ends lost 1 base and 4 bases respectively, with 11 bases between them. The CDR3 is 15 residues long. CDR3 DNA: TGTGCCAGCAGCTTAGGTAGGGTGAGGTACAATGAGCAGTTCTTC. Its protein product is CASSLGRVRYNEQFF.

The V call is TRBV19, the J call TRBJ2-3, with TRBD2 identical over 7 bases. The CDR3 covers 15 residues. Losses at the gene ends were 2 bases for V and 2 bases for J; bases not matched to a gene: 4. CDR1 and CDR2 (germline): LNHDA, SQIVND (reference sequence). The CDR3 sequence: CASSIRGVNTDTQYF. The CDR3 region has the DNA TGTGCCAGTAGTATACGGGGGGTCAACACAGATACGCAGTATTTT.

The gene calls are TRBV7-9 and TRBJ1-2; 8 bases fit TRBD1. J gave up 7 bases and V 2 bases, and 3 bases lay outside the gene matches. The CDR3 totals 13 residues. CDR1 and CDR2 from the germline V gene are SEHNR and FQNEAQ (reference sequence). DNA of the CDR3: TGTGCCAGCAGCTTACAGGGGGCAGTTGGCTACACCTTC. Protein: CASSLQGAVGYTF. Filled out from reference TRBV7-9 and TRBJ1-2, the complete variable domain reads DTGVSQNPRHKITKRGQNVTFRCDPISEHNRLYWYRQTLGQGPEFLTYFQNEAQLEKSRLLSDRFSAERPKGSFSTLEIQRTEQGDSAMYLCASSLQGAVGYTFGSGTRLTVV.

The chain is built from TRBV5-6 and TRBJ2-7; tentatively, D is TRBD2 (6 bases). The germline V gene encodes CDR1 SGHDT and CDR2 YYEEEE. CDR3 length: 14 amino acids. Trimming shortened V by 2 bases and J by 0 bases, and 9 bases separated the two germline ends. In DNA, the CDR3 is TGTGCCAGCAGCTTCGGCGGGAACTCCTACGAGCAGTACTTC. Amino acids: CASSFGGNSYEQYF.

This clonotype was detected once. The chain combines TRBV28 with TRBJ2-3, with a possible D match to TRBD1 (6 bases). The germline V gene encodes CDR1 MDHEN and CDR2 SYDVKM. V dropped 4 bases and J dropped 0 bases, with 11 bases sitting between them. This CDR3 has 15 amino acids. This CDR3 reads CASSYRGMSTDTQYF. CDR3 sequence (DNA): TGTGCCAGCAGTTATAGGGGGATGAGCACAGATACGCAGTATTTT.

This rearrangement joins TRBV19 to TRBJ2-2; D might be TRBD1 (6 bases). The germline V and J ends were trimmed by 4 bases and 6 bases, with 9 bases remaining between them. The CDR3 runs 13 residues. Germline-derived CDR1 and CDR2 are LNHDA and SQIVND (reference sequence). The DNA for the CDR3 is TGTGCCAGTAGTACACAGGGACCCGGGGAGCTGTTTTTT. Translating it yields CASSTQGPGELFF.

The genes are TRBV7-8 and TRBJ2-5; 9 positions match TRBD1. Germline V gene data show CDR1 as SGHVS and CDR2 as FQNEAQ. Trimming at V came to 6 bases and at J to 2 bases, leaving 10 bases not matched to a gene. The CDR3 runs 16 residues. CDR3: CASSPGGTGMQETQYF. In DNA, the CDR3 is TGTGCCAGCAGTCCTGGGGGGACAGGGATGCAAGAGACCCAGTACTTC.

This clonotype was picked up one time. The rearrangement links TRBV12-3 or TRBV12-4 to TRBJ2-7, with 8 bases aligning to TRBD2. V was pared by 6 bases and J by 3 bases, with 10 bases of the junction left unmatched. The CDR3 consists of 15 residues. The CDR3: CASSLGELAVYEQYF. The DNA for the CDR3 is TGTGCCAGCAGCCTTGGGGAACTAGCGGTCTACGAGCAGTACTTC.

V and J are TRBV6-5 and TRBJ2-5; 8 positions match TRBD2. The CDR3 has 14 amino acids. In germline, CDR1 is MNHEY, CDR2 SVGAGI. The V segment lost 5 bases and the J segment 5 bases; nucleotides outside the gene matches: 7. The CDR3 nucleotides read TGTGCCAGCAGTCCGGGGGGGCCCGGGGAGACCCAGTACTTC. This encodes CASSPGGPGETQYF.

The chain joins TRBV27 to TRBJ1-1; D perhaps matches TRBD1 (6 bases). Germline V gives CDR1 MNHEY, CDR2 SMNVEV (reference sequence). CDR3 length equals 15 residues. The V end lost 3 bases, the J end lost 6 bases, and 17 bases lay between the germline ends. This CDR3 is CASSFSPTGVSEAFF. The CDR3, as DNA: TGTGCCAGCAGTTTTTCCCCGACAGGCGTCTCTGAAGCTTTCTTT.